This T cell receptor (beta chain) was recorded in a study of identical twins. V lost 7 bases and J lost 5; bases outside the gene matches: 13. Germline V CDR1 and CDR2: SGHVS, FQNEAQ. This CDR3 region has 15 residues. Study observations and caveats: Because invariant MAIT and iNKT cells could be present, zero-insertion analyses could be partly confounded. Cord blood beta clonotypes that were abundant carried fewer insertions, and memory repertoires showed no such trend. Without tracking the same donors, conclusions rested on cross-sectional statistical analysis.

Details on this clonotype: The antigen remains undetermined.

cDNA molecules carried unique molecular identifiers, and template switching added a universal primer site. Each CDR3 protein gets one entry after TCRdb re-called the 5' RACE reads with MiXCR. This sample has a few hundred thousand distinct CDR3 sequences; approximately 16% occur once, and the top ten carry 0.44%. In addition, the sample was reused for a study of yellow fever vaccine responses in identical twins.

This sequence was found in a woman aged 18 to 35 in good health. The sequenced material came from CD4+ T cells sorted from blood. The chain carries TRBV7-8 and TRBJ2-5; 7 bases are shared with TRBD2. The CDR3 DNA reads as TGTGCCAGCAAGGATGGGGACCTCGGGGGGGAGACCCAGTACTTC. It codes for CASKDGDLGGETQYF.